The 30 T cell receptor beta chains below all came from one sample that was sequenced in a study of T cells in Graves' hyperthyroidism and ophthalmopathy. RNA transcripts served as the template for amplifying TCR beta CDR3 regions. The HTBI primer set was used in a first-round RT-PCR of the TCR CDR3. TCRdb reprocessed the multiplex PCR reads with MiXCR, giving one entry per CDR3 protein. The sample holds about 680,000 distinct CDR3 sequences, 30% to 40% seen once. The sequenced material came from blood. The receptor source for this set is a woman aged 40 to 50 with Graves' hyperthyroidism.

Concerning this clonotype: This clone may be a read error of a much larger clone one base away. This chain links TRBV11-3 with TRBJ2-7; D ambiguous. The CDR3 contains 14 residues. From germline, CDR1 is SGHNT and CDR2 YENEEA. The CDR3 loop is CAGSWGLGFYEQYF. As DNA, the CDR3 is TGTGCCGGCAGCTGGGGTTTAGGCTTCTACGAGCAGTACTTC.

Comments on this clonotype: This may be a read error: a much more frequent sequence differs by one nucleotide. The rearrangement links TRBV19 to TRBJ1-5; 7 nucleotides line up with TRBD1. The J segment lost 0 bases and the V segment lost 5 bases, leaving 10 bases of the junction unmatched. The CDR3 has 17 amino acids. CDR1 and CDR2 from the germline V gene are LNHDA and SQIVND (reference sequence). CDR3 loop: CASSGGKTGRSNQPQHF. The DNA of the CDR3 is TGTGCCAGTAGTGGGGGGAAGACAGGGCGTAGCAATCAGCCCCAGCATTTT.

To note about this clonotype: A much more abundant neighbour one base away suggests this may be a read error. Here the CDR3 reads CAISEAFF. The CDR3 region has the DNA TGTGCCATCAGTGAAGCTTTCTTT. The genes are TRBV10-3 and TRBJ1-1, with no clear D. V was shortened by 3 bases and J by 10 bases, with 0 bases between the two germline ends. The germline V gene encodes CDR1 ENHRY and CDR2 SYGVKD. This CDR3 comprises 8 residues.

This clonotype occurred many times. The V gene is TRBV5-8, the J gene TRBJ1-4; D unclear. The CDR3 contains 13 residues. Per the germline V gene, CDR1 is SGHTS and CDR2 is YDEGEE. Trimming shortened V by 5 bases and J by 11 bases, and 16 bases separated the two germline ends. The CDR3 loop reads CASSSGLEEKLFF. CDR3 bases: TGTGCCAGCAGTAGTGGTCTCGAGGAGAAACTGTTTTTT.

The chain joins TRBV20-1 to TRBJ2-7, with 15 positions matching TRBD2. The CDR3 extends over 16 amino acids. J lost 2 bases, V lost 6 bases, and 8 bases had no gene match. CDR1 DFQATT and CDR2 SNEGSKA come from the germline V gene (reference sequence). CDR3 sequence (DNA): TGCAGTGCCCTAGGGACTAGCGGGAGGAGCGCCTACGAGCAGTACTTC. Translated: CSALGTSGRSAYEQYF.

Ten or more counts support this clonotype. V usage is TRBV12-3 or TRBV12-4 and J usage is TRBJ1-2; 9 bases match TRBD1. The CDR3 has 16 amino acids. V lost 6 bases, J lost 0 bases, and 8 bases stayed unmatched. The DNA of the CDR3 is TGTGCCAGCAGCTCAGGACAGGGGAGGGCTAACTATGGCTACACCTTC. This encodes CASSSGQGRANYGYTF.

The chain combines TRBV7-6 with TRBJ1-1; D is perhaps TRBD1 (6 bases). Per germline, CDR1 SGHVS and CDR2 FNYEAQ. The CDR3 covers 17 residues. V gave up 3 bases and J gave up 1 base, with 18 bases separating them. CDR3 DNA: TGTGCCAGCAGCTTCTTGAATGGGGGCGCGGGGAACACTGAAGCTTTCTTT. Protein: CASSFLNGGAGNTEAFF.

The table lists this clonotype with many counts. The gene calls are TRBV7-6 and TRBJ2-7; D is ambiguous. The germline V gene encodes CDR1 SGHVS and CDR2 FNYEAQ. The CDR3 is 14 amino acids. V gave up 4 bases and J gave up 2 bases, with 12 bases separating them. CDR3 sequence: CASSSDILTYEQYF. CDR3 nucleotide sequence: TGTGCCAGCAGCTCGGATATCCTAACCTACGAGCAGTACTTC.

This sequence joins TRBV12-3 or TRBV12-4 and TRBJ2-7, with 9 bases matching TRBD1. This CDR3 region has 13 residues. V shed 6 bases, J shed 7 bases, and the junction held 7 bases outside the gene matches. The CDR3: CASSRDRVWEQYF. The CDR3, as DNA: TGTGCCAGCAGCCGGGACAGGGTGTGGGAGCAGTACTTC.

This clonotype appeared a few times. At one end the junction does not follow the germline gene, possibly because of a read error. The rearrangement uses TRBV24-1 and TRBJ2-5; 7 bases are a match to TRBD1. The CDR3 has 15 amino acids. Germline V gene lookup returns CDR1 KGHDR and CDR2 SFDVKD. The CDR3 sequence: CASSPWDRPQETQYF. Written as DNA, the CDR3 is TGTGCCAGCAGTCCCTGGGACAGACCTCAAGAGACCCAGTACTTC.

This clonotype was seen only a few times. Since a much larger clone is just one base distant, this may be a read error. CDR3 region: CASSAAGTASTEAFF. CDR3 nucleotide sequence: TGTGCCAGCAGTGCTGCCGGGACAGCGAGCACTGAAGCTTTCTTT. The gene calls are TRBV12-3 or TRBV12-4 and TRBJ1-1; 7 bases are shared with TRBD1. CDR3 length equals 15 residues. The ends lost 5 bases at V and 4 bases at J; junction bases unmatched: 10.

A few counts support this clonotype. At one end the junction does not follow the germline gene, possibly because of a read error. The chain is built from TRBV7-9 and TRBJ1-2; the D is unclear. The germline gives CDR1 SEHNR, CDR2 FQNEAQ (reference sequence). The CDR3 is made up of 16 amino acids. The CDR3 DNA is TGCGCCAGCAGCCAAGTCCTAGGGTTCAATAACTATGGCTACACCTTC. Translating it yields CASSQVLGFNNYGYTF.

This clonotype was found many times. The chain combines TRBV10-3 with TRBJ1-6; D is unclear. The V gene lost 3 bases and the J gene lost 3 bases, with 6 bases spanning the gap. The CDR3 has 14 residues. Germline V gene lookup returns CDR1 ENHRY and CDR2 SYGVKD. The CDR3 loop is CAISEGSYNSPLHF. CDR3 sequence (DNA): TGTGCCATCAGTGAAGGGAGCTATAATTCACCCCTCCACTTT.

CDR3 sequence: CSARDLGHGYEQYF. The CDR3, as DNA: TGCAGTGCTAGAGACCTAGGACACGGCTACGAGCAGTACTTC. V and J are TRBV20-1 and TRBJ2-7; tentative D call: TRBD1 (5 bases). The CDR3 loop spans 14 amino acids. The germline gives CDR1 DFQATT, CDR2 SNEGSKA (reference sequence). Trimming took 0 bases from V and 3 from J, leaving 12 bases between them.

Here the CDR3 reads CASSYSELAGPQSLQETQYF. CDR3 bases: TGTGCCAGCAGTTACTCGGAACTAGCGGGACCCCAGTCCCTACAAGAGACCCAGTACTTC. The chain is built from TRBV6-2 or TRBV6-3 and TRBJ2-5, with 10 nucleotides matching TRBD2. The CDR3 sequence is 20 residues long. The V gene's germline CDR1 is MNHEY and CDR2 SVGEGT. V gave up 0 bases and J gave up 2 bases; unmatched junction bases: 15.

This clonotype was found many times. The chain employs TRBV12-3 or TRBV12-4 and TRBJ1-1; the match to TRBD1 covers 9 bases. The CDR3 runs to 14 residues. V shed 6 bases, J shed 10 bases, and the junction held 12 bases outside the gene matches. The CDR3 reads CASRLNDRGDVAFF. In DNA, the CDR3 is TGTGCCAGCAGACTTAACGACAGGGGGGATGTAGCTTTCTTT.

The chain combines TRBV12-3 or TRBV12-4 with TRBJ1-1, with 9 bases identical to TRBD1. This CDR3 spans 14 amino acids. V lost 7 bases and J lost 11; bases outside the gene matches: 14. CDR3 in amino acids: CASTASGGTGFAFF. The DNA for the CDR3 is TGTGCCAGCACCGCCAGCGGCGGGACAGGGTTTGCTTTCTTT.

A word on this clonotype: A junction boundary mismatches the germline segment, possibly from a read error. The V gene is TRBV20-1, the J gene TRBJ2-5; either TRBD1 or TRBD2 may supply D (6 bases each). This CDR3 is 13 amino acids long. CDR1 and CDR2 (germline): DFQATT, SNEGSKA (reference sequence). Here the CDR3 reads CSAIGGWVEAQYF. DNA of the CDR3: TGCAGTGCCATAGGGGGGTGGGTAGAGGCCCAGTACTTC.

Turning to this clonotype: Just one base apart from a much larger clone, this may be a read error. V gene TRBV10-3 combines with J gene TRBJ1-6; no definite D call. The germline V and J ends were trimmed by 5 bases and 7 bases, with 12 bases remaining between them. Germline V gene lookup returns CDR1 ENHRY and CDR2 SYGVKD. The CDR3 spans 14 residues. The DNA of the CDR3 is TGTGCCATCAGTCTCGCTGCGGGGAATTCACCCCTCCACTTT. It specifies CAISLAAGNSPLHF.

In this sample, this clonotype turned up many times. This chain connects TRBV7-9 to TRBJ1-5; unclear D gene. Trimming removed 3 bases at V and 5 bases at J, with 11 bases between. The CDR3 is 14 amino acids. Germline V gives CDR1 SEHNR, CDR2 FQNEAQ (reference sequence). In DNA form, the CDR3 reads TGTGCCAGCAGCTTTGGAAGGGTAGATCAGCCCCAGCATTTT. Translated: CASSFGRVDQPQHF.

V gene TRBV29-1 combines with J gene TRBJ2-1; D is unresolved. The CDR3 spans 16 residues. The germline V gene has CDR1 SQVTM and CDR2 ANQGSEA. Trimming left V 6 bases short and J 0 bases short, with 18 bases between. The CDR3: CSVFQWTLSSYNEQFF. The CDR3, as DNA: TGCAGCGTCTTCCAATGGACGTTGAGCTCCTACAATGAGCAGTTCTTC.

This clonotype was seen repeatedly, ten times or more. The V call is TRBV7-6, the J call TRBJ1-2; 10 nucleotides align to TRBD1. V lost 3 bases to trimming and J lost 6 bases; unmatched junction nucleotides: 7. The CDR3 length is 15 residues. CDR1 and CDR2 (germline): SGHVS, FNYEAQ. CDR3 loop: CASSFQTGGGHGYTF. The CDR3, as DNA: TGTGCCAGCAGCTTCCAGACAGGGGGCGGTCATGGCTACACCTTC.

This chain joins TRBV12-3 or TRBV12-4 and TRBJ1-1; D possibly corresponds to TRBD1 (5 bases). Trimming cost V 6 bases and J 4 bases, with 18 bases left between them. The CDR3 runs 15 residues. The DNA for the CDR3 is TGTGCCAGCAGCTTTAATATCGGGGGTAGCACTGAAGCTTTCTTT. Encoded protein: CASSFNIGGSTEAFF.

As to this clonotype: A much more abundant neighbour one base away suggests this may be a read error. Here the CDR3 omits its conserved ending phenylalanine or tryptophan, so a read error is the likely source. The J gene is TRBJ1-2, the V gene TRBV29-1, with a tentative D call TRBD1 (5 bases). V was pared by 1 base and J by 4 bases, with 13 bases between. The germline V gene has CDR1 SQVTM and CDR2 ANQGSEA. CDR3 length equals 14 residues. The CDR3 spells CSVEVTGPSYGYTL. DNA for the CDR3: TGCAGCGTTGAAGTTACGGGACCGAGCTATGGCTACACCCTC.

Turning to this clonotype: Its ends do not fully match the called genes, so a read error is possible. This chain links TRBV11-2 with TRBJ2-7, with 10 bases matching TRBD1. Germline V gene lookup returns CDR1 SGHAT and CDR2 FQNNGV. The CDR3 length is 15 residues. Here the CDR3 DNA reads TGCGCCAGCAGCCCCTGGACAGGGGGTGTATCCGAGCAGTACTTC. It yields the protein CASSPWTGGVSEQYF.

Regarding this clonotype: This may stem from a read error, because a much larger clone lies one nucleotide away. Since the CDR3 does not end with the conserved phenylalanine or tryptophan, this likely comes from a read error. CDR3 sequence reads: CASSQTGESGYTS. The CDR3 DNA reads as TGTGCCAGCAGCCAGACAGGGGAATCTGGCTACACCTCC. The chain carries TRBV7-2 and TRBJ1-2, with TRBD1 matching 8 bases. CDR1 and CDR2 (germline): SGHTA, FQGNSA. Losses at the gene ends were 5 bases for V and 7 bases for J; bases not matched to a gene: 6. This CDR3 is 13 amino acids long.

This rearrangement joins TRBV14 to TRBJ1-2; tentatively, D is TRBD1 (6 bases). This CDR3 is 16 amino acids long. Germline CDR1 and CDR2: SGHDN and FVKESK. Trimming took off 3 bases at V and 4 bases at J, with 18 bases between the two ends. The CDR3 DNA is TGTGCCAGCAGCCAGGGAACACCGGGACACCTCTATGGCTACACCTTC. It yields the protein CASSQGTPGHLYGYTF.

The gene calls are TRBV6-1 and TRBJ2-5; 8 bases agree with TRBD2. Germline trimming cut 2 bases from V and 4 bases from J; bases unmatched to any gene: 9. Germline-derived CDR1 and CDR2 are MNHNS and SASEGT. This CDR3 contains 16 residues. The CDR3 here is CASSEYGGAGGETQYF. The CDR3 region has the DNA TGTGCCAGCAGTGAATACGGGGGGGCCGGGGGAGAGACCCAGTACTTC.

Many counts were recorded for this clonotype. This chain connects TRBV19 to TRBJ1-3; no clear D. Trimming took off 5 bases at V and 0 bases at J, with 8 bases between the two ends. CDR1 is LNHDA and CDR2 is SQIVND in the germline V gene (reference sequence). The CDR3 extends over 14 amino acids. CDR3 in DNA: TGTGCCAGTAGTGATCGGAGCTCTGGAAACACCATATATTTT. It yields the protein CASSDRSSGNTIYF.

This clonotype was picked up one time. V gene TRBV29-1 combines with J gene TRBJ1-6; possible D gene TRBD1, 5 bases. Trimming stripped 8 bases from V and 8 bases from J, with 13 bases between. The germline V gene encodes CDR1 SQVTM and CDR2 ANQGSEA. This CDR3 is built from 12 residues. CDR3 residues: CSLAGGYSPLHF. CDR3 DNA sequence: TGCAGCTTGGCCGGGGGGTATTCACCCCTCCACTTT.